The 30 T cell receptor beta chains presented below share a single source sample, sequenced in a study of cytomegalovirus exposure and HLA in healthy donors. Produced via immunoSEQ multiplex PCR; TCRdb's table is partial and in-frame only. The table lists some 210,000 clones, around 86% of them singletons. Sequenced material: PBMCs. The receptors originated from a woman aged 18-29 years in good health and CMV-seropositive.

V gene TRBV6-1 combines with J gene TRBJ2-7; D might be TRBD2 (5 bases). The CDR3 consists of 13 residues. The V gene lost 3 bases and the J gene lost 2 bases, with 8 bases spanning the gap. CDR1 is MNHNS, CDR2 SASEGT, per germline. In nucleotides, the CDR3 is TGTGCCAGCAGTGAGCCGGGGACCTACGAGCAGTACTTC. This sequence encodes CASSEPGTYEQYF.

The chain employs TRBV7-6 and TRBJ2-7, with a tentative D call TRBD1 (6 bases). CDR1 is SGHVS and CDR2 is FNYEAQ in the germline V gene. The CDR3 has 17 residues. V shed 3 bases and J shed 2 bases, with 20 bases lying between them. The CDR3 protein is CASSFGQPRALPYEQYF. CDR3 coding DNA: TGTGCCAGCAGCTTCGGACAGCCCAGGGCCTTACCCTACGAGCAGTACTTC.

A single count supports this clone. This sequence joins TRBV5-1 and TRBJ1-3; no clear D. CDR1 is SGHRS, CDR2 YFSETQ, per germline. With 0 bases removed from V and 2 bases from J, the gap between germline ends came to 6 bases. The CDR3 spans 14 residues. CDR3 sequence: CASSLGEAGNTIYF. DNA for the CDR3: TGCGCCAGCAGCTTGGGGGAGGCTGGAAACACCATATATTTT.

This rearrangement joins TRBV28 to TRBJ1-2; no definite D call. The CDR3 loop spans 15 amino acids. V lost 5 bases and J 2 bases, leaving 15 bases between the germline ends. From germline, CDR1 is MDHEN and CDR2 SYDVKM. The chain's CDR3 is CASSTPGGNNYGYTF. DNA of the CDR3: TGTGCCAGCAGTACTCCGGGAGGAAACAACTATGGCTACACCTTC.

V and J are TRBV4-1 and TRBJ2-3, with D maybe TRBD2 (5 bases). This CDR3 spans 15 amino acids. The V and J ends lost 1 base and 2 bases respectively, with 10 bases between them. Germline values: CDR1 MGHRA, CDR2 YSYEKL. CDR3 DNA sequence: TGCGCCAGCAGCCAAGGGAGGTCCCTCACAGATACGCAGTATTTT. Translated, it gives CASSQGRSLTDTQYF.

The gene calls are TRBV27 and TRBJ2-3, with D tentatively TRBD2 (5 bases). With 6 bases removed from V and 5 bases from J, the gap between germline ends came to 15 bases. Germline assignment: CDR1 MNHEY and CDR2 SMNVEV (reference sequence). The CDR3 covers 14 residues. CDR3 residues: CASSTQEAEDTQYF. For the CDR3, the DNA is TGTGCCAGCAGCACCCAGGAGGCGGAAGATACGCAGTATTTT.

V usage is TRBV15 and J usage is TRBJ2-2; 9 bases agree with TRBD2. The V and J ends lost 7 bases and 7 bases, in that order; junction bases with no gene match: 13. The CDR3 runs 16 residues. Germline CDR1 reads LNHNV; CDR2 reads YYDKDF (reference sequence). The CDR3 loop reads CATTLRAGGPIGELFF. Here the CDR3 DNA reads TGTGCCACCACCCTGAGGGCGGGAGGGCCGATCGGGGAGCTGTTTTTT.

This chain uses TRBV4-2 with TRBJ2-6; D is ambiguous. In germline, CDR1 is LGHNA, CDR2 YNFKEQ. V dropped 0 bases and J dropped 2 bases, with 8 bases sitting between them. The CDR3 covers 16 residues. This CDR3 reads CASSQDGGAGANVLTF. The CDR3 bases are TGTGCCAGCAGCCAAGATGGCGGAGCTGGGGCCAACGTCCTGACTTTC.

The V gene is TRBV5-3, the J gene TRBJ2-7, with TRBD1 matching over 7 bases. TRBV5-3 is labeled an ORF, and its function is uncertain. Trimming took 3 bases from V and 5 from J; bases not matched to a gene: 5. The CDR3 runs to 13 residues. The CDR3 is CARSSDRVHEQYF. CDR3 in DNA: TGTGCCAGAAGCTCTGACAGGGTCCACGAGCAGTACTTC.

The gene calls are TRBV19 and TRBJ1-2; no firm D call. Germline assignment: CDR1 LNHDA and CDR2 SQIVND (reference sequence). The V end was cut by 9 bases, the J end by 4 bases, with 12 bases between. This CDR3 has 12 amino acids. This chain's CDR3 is CASRLARYGYTF. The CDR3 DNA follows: TGTGCCAGCCGGCTAGCGCGCTATGGCTACACCTTC.

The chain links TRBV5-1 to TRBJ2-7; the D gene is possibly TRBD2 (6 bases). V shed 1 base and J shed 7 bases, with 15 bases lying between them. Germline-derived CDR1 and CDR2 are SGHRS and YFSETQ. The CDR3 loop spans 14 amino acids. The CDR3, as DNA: TGCGCCAGCAGCTTGAGCCCGGGAGTTGGAGAGCAGTACTTC. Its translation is CASSLSPGVGEQYF.

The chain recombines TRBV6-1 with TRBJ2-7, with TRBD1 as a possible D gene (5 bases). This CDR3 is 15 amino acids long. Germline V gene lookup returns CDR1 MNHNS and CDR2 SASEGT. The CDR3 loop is CASVGFPDSFYEQYF. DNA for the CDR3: TGTGCGAGCGTCGGTTTCCCCGACAGTTTCTACGAGCAGTACTTC.

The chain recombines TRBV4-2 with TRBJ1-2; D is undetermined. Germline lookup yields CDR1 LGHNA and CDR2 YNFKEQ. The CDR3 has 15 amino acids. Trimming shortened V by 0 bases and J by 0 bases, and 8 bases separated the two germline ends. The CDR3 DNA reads TGTGCCAGCAGCCAAGAGACGGGAGCTAACTATGGCTACACCTTC. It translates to CASSQETGANYGYTF.

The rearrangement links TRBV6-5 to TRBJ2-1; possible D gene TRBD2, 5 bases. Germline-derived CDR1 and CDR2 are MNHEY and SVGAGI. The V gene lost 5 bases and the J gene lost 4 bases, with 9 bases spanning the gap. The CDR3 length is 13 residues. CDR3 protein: CASSPTRYNEQFF. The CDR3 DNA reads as TGTGCCAGCAGTCCCACTAGATACAATGAGCAGTTCTTC.

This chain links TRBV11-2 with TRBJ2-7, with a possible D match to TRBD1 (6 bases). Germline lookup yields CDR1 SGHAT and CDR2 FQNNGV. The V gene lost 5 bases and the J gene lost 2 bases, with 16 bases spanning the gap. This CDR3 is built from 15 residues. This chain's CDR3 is CASSLAGTSTYEQYF. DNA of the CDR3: TGTGCCAGCAGCCTCGCCGGGACATCGACCTACGAGCAGTACTTC.

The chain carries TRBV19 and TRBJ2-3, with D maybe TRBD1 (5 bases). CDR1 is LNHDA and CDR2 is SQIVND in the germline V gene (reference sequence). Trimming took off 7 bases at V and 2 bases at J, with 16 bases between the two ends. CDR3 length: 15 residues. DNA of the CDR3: TGTGCCAGTAAGAATGCGGTCAGGGCCACAGATACGCAGTATTTT. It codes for CASKNAVRATDTQYF.

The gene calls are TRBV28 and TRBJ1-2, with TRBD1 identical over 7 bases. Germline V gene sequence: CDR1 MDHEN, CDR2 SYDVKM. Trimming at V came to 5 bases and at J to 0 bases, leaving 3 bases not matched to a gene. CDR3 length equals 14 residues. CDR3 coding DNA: TGTGCCAGCAGTACCGGGACAGCTAACTATGGCTACACCTTC. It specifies CASSTGTANYGYTF.

The CDR3 loop reads CASSQGRGELFF. CDR3 bases: TGTGCCAGCAGCCAAGGCAGAGGGGAGCTGTTTTTT. This sequence joins TRBV14 and TRBJ2-2; no clear D. The CDR3 length is 12 residues. V gave up 1 base and J gave up 8 bases, with 5 bases separating them. Germline loops: CDR1 SGHDN, CDR2 FVKESK. The whole variable domain, remainder taken from reference TRBV14 and TRBJ2-2, is EAGVTQFPSHSVIEKGQTVTLRCDPISGHDNLYWYRRVMGKEIKFLLHFVKESKQDESGMPNNRFLAERTGGTYSTLKVQPAELEDSGVYFCASSQGRGELFFGEGSRLTVL.

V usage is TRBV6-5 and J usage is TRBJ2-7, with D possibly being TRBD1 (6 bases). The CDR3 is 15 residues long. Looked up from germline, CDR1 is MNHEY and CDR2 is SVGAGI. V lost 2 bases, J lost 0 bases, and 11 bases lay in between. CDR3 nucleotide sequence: TGTGCCAGCAGTTACCGGACAGCCTTCTCCTACGAGCAGTACTTC. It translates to CASSYRTAFSYEQYF.

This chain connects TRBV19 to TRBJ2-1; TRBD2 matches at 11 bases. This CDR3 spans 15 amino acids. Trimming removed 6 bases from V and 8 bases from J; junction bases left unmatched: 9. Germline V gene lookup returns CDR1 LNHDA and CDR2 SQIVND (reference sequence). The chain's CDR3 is CASSLLAGAVDEQFF. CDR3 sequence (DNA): TGTGCCAGTAGCCTACTAGCGGGAGCGGTCGATGAGCAGTTCTTC.

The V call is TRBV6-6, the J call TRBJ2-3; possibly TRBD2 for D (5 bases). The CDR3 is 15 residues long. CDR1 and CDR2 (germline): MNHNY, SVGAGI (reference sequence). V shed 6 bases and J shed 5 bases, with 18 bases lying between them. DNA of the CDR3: TGTGCCAGCAGACCCGGGCTTATCGGGATAGATACGCAGTATTTT. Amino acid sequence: CASRPGLIGIDTQYF.

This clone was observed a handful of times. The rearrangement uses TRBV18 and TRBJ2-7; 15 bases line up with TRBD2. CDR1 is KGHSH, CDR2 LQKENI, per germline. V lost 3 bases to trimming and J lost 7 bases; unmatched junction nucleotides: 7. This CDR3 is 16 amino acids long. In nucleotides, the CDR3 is TGTGCCAGCTCACCGCCGGGACTAGCGGGAGGAGGTGAGCAGTACTTC. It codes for CASSPPGLAGGGEQYF. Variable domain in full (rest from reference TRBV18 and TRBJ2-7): NAGVMQNPRHLVRRRGQEARLRCSPMKGHSHVYWYRQLPEEGLKFMVYLQKENIIDESGMPKERFSAEFPKEGPSILRIQQVVRGDSAAYFCASSPPGLAGGGEQYFGPGTRLTVT.

CDR3: CGAGASGEQFF. DNA for the CDR3: TGTGGGGCGGGAGCGTCCGGTGAGCAGTTCTTC. The chain recombines TRBV25-1 with TRBJ2-1; 7 nucleotides align to TRBD2. This CDR3 is 11 amino acids long. The germline V gene encodes CDR1 MGHDK and CDR2 SYGVNS.

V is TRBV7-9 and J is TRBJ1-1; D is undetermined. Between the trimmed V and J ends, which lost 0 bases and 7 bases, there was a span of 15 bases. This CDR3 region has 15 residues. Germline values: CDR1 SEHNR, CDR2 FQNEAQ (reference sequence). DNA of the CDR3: TGTGCCAGCAGCTTAGCGCGGAGGGCGCCCGATGAAGCTTTCTTT. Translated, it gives CASSLARRAPDEAFF.

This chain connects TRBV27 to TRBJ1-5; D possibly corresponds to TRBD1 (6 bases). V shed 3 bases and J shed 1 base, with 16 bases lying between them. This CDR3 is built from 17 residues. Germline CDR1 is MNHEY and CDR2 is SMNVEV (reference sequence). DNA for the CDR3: TGTGCCAGCAGTTTTCGGGGAGTAACAGGGAGCAATCAGCCCCAGCATTTT. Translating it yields CASSFRGVTGSNQPQHF.

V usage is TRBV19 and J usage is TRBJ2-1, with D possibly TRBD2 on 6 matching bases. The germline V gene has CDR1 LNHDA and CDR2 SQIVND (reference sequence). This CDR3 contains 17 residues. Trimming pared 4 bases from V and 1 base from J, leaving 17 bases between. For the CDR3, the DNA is TGTGCCAGTAGTACCACTGGACTACCACCATCCTACAATGAGCAGTTCTTC. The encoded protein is CASSTTGLPPSYNEQFF. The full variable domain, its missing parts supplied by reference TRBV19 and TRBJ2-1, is DGGITQSPKYLFRKEGQNVTLSCEQNLNHDAMYWYRQDPGQGLRLIYYSQIVNDFQKGDIAEGYSVSREKKESFPLTVTSAQKNPTAFYLCASSTTGLPPSYNEQFFGPGTRLTVL.

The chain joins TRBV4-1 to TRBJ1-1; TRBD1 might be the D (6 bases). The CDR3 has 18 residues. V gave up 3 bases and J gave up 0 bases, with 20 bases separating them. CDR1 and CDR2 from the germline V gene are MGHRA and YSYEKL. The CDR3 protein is CASSHPPIRGGMNTEAFF. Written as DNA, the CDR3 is TGCGCCAGCAGCCATCCCCCGATCAGGGGAGGGATGAACACTGAAGCTTTCTTT.

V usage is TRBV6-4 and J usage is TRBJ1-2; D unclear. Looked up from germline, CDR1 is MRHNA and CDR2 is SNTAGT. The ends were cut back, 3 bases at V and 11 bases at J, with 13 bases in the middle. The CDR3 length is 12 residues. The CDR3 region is CASSEGSLPYTF. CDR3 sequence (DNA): TGTGCCAGCAGTGAAGGGAGTTTACCTTACACCTTC.

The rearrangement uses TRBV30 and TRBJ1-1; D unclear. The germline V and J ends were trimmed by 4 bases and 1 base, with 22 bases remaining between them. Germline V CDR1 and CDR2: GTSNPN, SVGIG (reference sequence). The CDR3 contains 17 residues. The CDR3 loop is CAWTIRPSTVSNTEAFF. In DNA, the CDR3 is TGTGCCTGGACCATTCGCCCCTCTACAGTATCGAACACTGAAGCTTTCTTT.

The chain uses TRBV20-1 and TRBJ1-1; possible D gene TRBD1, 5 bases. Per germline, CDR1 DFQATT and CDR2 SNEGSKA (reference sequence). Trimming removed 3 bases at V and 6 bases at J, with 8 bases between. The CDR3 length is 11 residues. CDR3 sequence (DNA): TGCAGTGCTAGTGGGGGGTCTGAAGCTTTCTTT. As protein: CSASGGSEAFF.